One and the same sample provided the 8 T cell receptor beta chains below, sequenced in a study of T cells in Graves' hyperthyroidism and ophthalmopathy. Amplified regions were TCR beta CDR3 sequences from RNA transcripts. Carried out on the TCR CDR3, a first-round RT-PCR used the HTBI primer set. TCRdb ran MiXCR on the multiplex PCR reads and lists one entry per CDR3 protein. In the table there are more than 75,000 distinct CDR3 sequences, about 51% of which are singletons. Sequencing was carried out using blood. The receptors were gathered from a middle-aged woman with Graves' hyperthyroidism.

This clonotype was counted ten times or more. Relative to the germline gene, one junction end is altered; a read error may explain this. The chain is built from TRBV7-9 and TRBJ2-7, with TRBD1 as a possible D gene (6 bases). Germline assignment: CDR1 SEHNR and CDR2 FQNEAQ (reference sequence). CDR3 size: 9 residues. DNA for the CDR3: TGTGCCAGCAGCTCATGGACAGCCTTC. Residues: CASSSWTAF.

The sample holds one count of this clonotype. The V gene is TRBV20-1, the J gene TRBJ1-5, with D unclear. This CDR3 spans 14 amino acids. Germline V CDR1 and CDR2: DFQATT, SNEGSKA (reference sequence). V gave up 2 bases and J gave up 1 base, with 9 bases separating them. CDR3 loop: CSARPEWSNQPQHF. CDR3 in DNA: TGCAGTGCTAGACCCGAGTGGAGCAATCAGCCCCAGCATTTT.

About this clonotype itself: Compared with germline, one end of the junction differs, possibly owing to a read error. The V and J genes are TRBV7-9 and TRBJ2-5; 10 bases match TRBD1. The CDR3 consists of 14 residues. Germline CDR1 and CDR2: SEHNR and FQNEAQ (reference sequence). The DNA of the CDR3 is TGTGCCAGCGGCTTGACAGGGGGCGGGAAGACCCAGTACTTC. Translation: CASGLTGGGKTQYF.

The table lists this clonotype with a few counts. The chain links TRBV7-2 to TRBJ1-4, with a possible D match to TRBD1 (5 bases). CDR3 length: 16 residues. CDR1 and CDR2 from the germline V gene are SGHTA and FQGNSA. The V end lost 3 bases, the J end lost 4 bases, and 15 bases lay between the germline ends. The CDR3 nucleotides read TGTGCCAGCAGCTTCGCGAACACCGGGGGTAATGAAAAACTGTTTTTT. The encoded protein is CASSFANTGGNEKLFF.

This clonotype was observed many times. This chain connects TRBV25-1 to TRBJ2-7, with 7 bases lining up with TRBD1. V trimming: 4 bases; J trimming: 7 bases; junction bases outside the gene matches: 10. Germline CDR1 reads MGHDK; CDR2 reads SYGVNS. The CDR3 extends over 14 amino acids. CDR3 DNA: TGTGCCAGCAGTGCCCCCGGGACAGTGAAGGAGCAGTACTTC. This codes for CASSAPGTVKEQYF.

With respect to this clonotype: The junction does not match germline at one end; this may be a read error. The J gene is TRBJ1-1, the V gene TRBV29-1; a possible D gene is TRBD1 (6 bases). The germline CDR1 and CDR2 sequences are SQVTM and ANQGSEA. The CDR3 spans 13 residues. As DNA, the CDR3 is TGCAGTGACGGCGAGGGATGGGACACTGAAGCTCTCTTT. Its protein is CSDGEGWDTEALF.

This clonotype was recorded many times. J is TRBJ2-7 and V is TRBV12-3 or TRBV12-4, with D perhaps TRBD1 (6 bases). CDR3 length equals 13 residues. V lost 6 bases and J lost 5, with 14 bases in between. CDR3: CASSRGITDEQYF. DNA for the CDR3: TGTGCCAGCAGCAGGGGCATTACAGACGAGCAGTACTTC.

This clonotype came up many times. In DNA, the CDR3 is TGTGCCAGCACCGGGGGGGCACACTATGGCTACACCTTC. As protein: CASTGGAHYGYTF. V usage is TRBV7-2 and J usage is TRBJ1-2; D is perhaps TRBD1 (6 bases). With 7 bases removed from V and 3 bases from J, the gap between germline ends came to 12 bases. CDR1 and CDR2 (germline): SGHTA, FQGNSA. This CDR3 spans 13 amino acids.